This T cell receptor (beta chain) was found in a study of blood T cell repertoires in COVID-19. The overall study: Some COVID-19 samples were acute and others convalescent; all came from the United States, Italy and Spain.

This clone was picked up a small number of times. The CDR3 loop spans 16 amino acids. The trim removed 2 bases at V and 10 bases at J, leaving 13 bases unmatched. Germline CDR1 reads MGHRA; CDR2 reads YSYEKL. Original analysis: For nucleated cells, counts were estimated from reference gene primer amplification. The method was immunoSEQ multiplex PCR; TCRdb's version includes in-frame clones alone and lacks a portion of them. The V and J calls and the clone size are those of that table, but D and trimming were determined from the DNA. The profile shows about 310,000 clones, about 90% of them singletons.

Input material: peripheral blood. The receptor's source is a woman aged 45-65 years who had recovered from COVID-19. The chain carries TRBV4-1 and TRBJ2-1; 8 nucleotides match TRBD2. CDR3 in DNA: TGCGCCAGCAGCCAACCCTCCGATAGCGGGATACTAGAGCAGTTCTTC. This sequence encodes CASSQPSDSGILEQFF.